This T cell receptor beta chain appears in the sequencing data of a study of radiotherapy plus CTLA-4 blockade in lung cancer (dated by TCRdb to 2016 to 2019). About the study as a whole: Among enrolled patients, roughly 18% had an objective response and roughly 31% reached disease control. The study at large found these results: After treatment with radiotherapy and ipilimumab, TCR clones that originated in tumors expanded in peripheral blood. The strongest predictors of response, as reported, were early dynamic changes in blood T cell clones along with a rise in serum interferon-beta after radiation.

A distance of 14 bases separates the germline ends of V and J, which lose 9 bases and 6 bases respectively. The CDR3, from cysteine to phenylalanine, totals 12 residues. Only CDR3 DNA remains: 36 bases, in frame from the first base. Based on the germline V gene, the CDR1 and CDR2 sequences are SNHLY and FYNNEI. Receptor libraries were prepared by the immunoSEQ multiplex PCR assay. Held by TCRdb, this immuneACCESS table contains in-frame sequences only and omits some clones. Under half of the omission traces to an unresolved V gene where checked; the cause of the rest is unknown. For this sample the table gives about 97,000 clones, of which 65% to 85% were detected only once. About 3% of the sample is held by the ten biggest clonotypes. The study tested focal radiation therapy combined with CTLA-4 blockade (ipilimumab) in patients with chemo-refractory metastatic non-small-cell lung cancer. About this clone: This receptor's antigen is unknown. Per-base qualities were not stored, and no clone one base away is much larger.

This receptor was taken from a human donor with non-small cell lung cancer who had a partial response to radiotherapy plus ipilimumab. Some clones in this sample may be carry-over from other donors' samples. In this chain, TRBV2 is recombined with TRBJ1-2; tentative D gene TRBD1, with 5 bases matching. This specimen was peripheral blood, taken from a patient treated with radiotherapy plus ipilimumab. Here the CDR3 is given as CARSRGWDGYTF. The nucleotides are TGTGCCAGAAGCCGGGGGTGGGATGGCTACACCTTC.